A single T cell receptor beta chain is shown here with its context. Its antigen is still unknown. Per-nucleotide qualities are absent, and no much larger clonotype sits a single base away. This specimen comes from a study of Graves' ophthalmopathy and Graves' hyperthyroidism (dated by TCRdb to the late 2010s). Notes on the research overall: Peripheral blood was collected before any treatment was given, at the time of initial diagnosis. An independent validation cohort was composed of around 19 hyperthyroidism patients and about 16 patients who later progressed from hyperthyroidism to ophthalmopathy. In total, 135 blood samples were TCR-sequenced: 40 to 45 ophthalmopathy, 75 hyperthyroidism and some 17 hyperthyroidism-to-ophthalmopathy patients. In five or six hyperthyroidism patients, the T-cell repertoire of thyroid tissue was compared with the T-cell repertoire of blood. A discovery set of 100 patients (under 45 ophthalmopathy, 57 stable hyperthyroidism) was enrolled to explore V-J signatures distinguishing ophthalmopathy from hyperthyroidism. After sampling, hyperthyroidism patients received methimazole starting at 30 mg daily, and ophthalmopathy patients received high-dose intravenous methylprednisolone. To tell Graves' ophthalmopathy apart from Graves' hyperthyroidism, and to predict which patients would progress to ophthalmopathy, the study relied on TCR beta repertoire signatures. Findings and caveats that apply to the study as a whole: In cross-validation, the 13-signature model distinguished ophthalmopathy from stable hyperthyroidism with approximately 90% sensitivity and 81% to 82% specificity, while in the test set the corresponding values were approximately 80% and 75%. In validation, the model predicted ophthalmopathy progression with roughly 68% sensitivity and less than 80% specificity; more than ten predicted patients were CT-confirmed with GO in a median of about 6.1 months. Among expanded thyroid clonotypes with frequency above 0.001, most also showed up in blood, which suggests that blood repertoires may reflect the thyroid immune response. No statistical method was used to predetermine the sample size, and group allocation was not hidden from the investigators.

For repertoire sequencing, TCR beta CDR3 regions were amplified from RNA transcripts. The first round was an RT-PCR using HTBI primers with the Qiagen OneStep RT-PCR kit, and this first round was followed by a second-round multiplex PCR, then size selection and purification. Libraries were sequenced on an Illumina HiSeq2000 using paired-end 100 bp reads. Per the source publication's procedure: SOAPnuke was used for read processing, and reads with adapters, uncalled bases, a mean Phred below 15, or no exact constant-primer or identifier match were discarded. High-quality paired reads were merged with COPE v1.2.5. Clonotypes were defined as unique nucleotide sequences and were aligned to IMGT TRB V, D and J references using MiTCR v1.1. Only V-J combinations with frequency above 0.0001 were analysed, covering about 99% of repertoires. A TCR clonal expansion and chaos score per V-J combination was defined as the ratio of F50 clonal expansion to chaos observed in the TCRdist matrix. Welch's t-statistics and random forest were used to narrow the features down to 10 to 15 V-J combinations, which were then fed into a naive Bayes classifier. The Morisita-Horn index was used to measure how similar the thyroid and blood repertoires were. TCRdb's own reprocessing of the public reads used fastp at Q25 and MiXCR and kept productive beta chains. Entries are consolidated by CDR3 protein sequence, retaining the most common genes and DNA. The V and J calls and clone size come from TCRdb's table, not from the authors' own analysis. This sample gives some 750,000 distinct CDR3 sequences in total; 35% to 50% of them show up just once. The ten biggest clones cover 40% to 55% of the sample.

Trimming takes 6 bases off V and 3 bases off J; junction bases not matched to a gene: 3. Counted from cysteine to phenylalanine, this CDR3 has 14 amino acids. Only the CDR3 region is kept as DNA, spanning 42 bases read in frame from base 1. The germline V gene yields MGHDK for CDR1 and SYGVNS for CDR2. The ophthalmopathy patients had moderately to severely active disease, with a Clinical Activity Score of 3 or higher, a NOSPECS grade of 4 or higher, and a disease duration of less than 3 months. Patients with other autoimmune diseases, uncontrolled infections, pregnancy or lactation were excluded from the study. Clinical symptoms, serum thyroxine, TRAb, thyroid ultrasound and orbital computed tomography were used for diagnosis. Ficoll-Paque density gradient centrifugation was used to isolate PBMCs from around 10 ml of fresh peripheral blood. Total RNA was extracted using Trizol reagent, and RNA quality was checked on an Agilent 2100 Bioanalyzer.

This chain joins TRBV25-1 to TRBJ1-3; a stretch of 9 junction bases matches TRBD1. The clonotype comes from an adult man with Graves' ophthalmopathy. Sequencing used peripheral blood. This receptor has the CDR3 CASRDRGGGNTIYF. DNA sequence: TGTGCCAGCAGGGACAGGGGTGGTGGAAACACCATATATTTT.